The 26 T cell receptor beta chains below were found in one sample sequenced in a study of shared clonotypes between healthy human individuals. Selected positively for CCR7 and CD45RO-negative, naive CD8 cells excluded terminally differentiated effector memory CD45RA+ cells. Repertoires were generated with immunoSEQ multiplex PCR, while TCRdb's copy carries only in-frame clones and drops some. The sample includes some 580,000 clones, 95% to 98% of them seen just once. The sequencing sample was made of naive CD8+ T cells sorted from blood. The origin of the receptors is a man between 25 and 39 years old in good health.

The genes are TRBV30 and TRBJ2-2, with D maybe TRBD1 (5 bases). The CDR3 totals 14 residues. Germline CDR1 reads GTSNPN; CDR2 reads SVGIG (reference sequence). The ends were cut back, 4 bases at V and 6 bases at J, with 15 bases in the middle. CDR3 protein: CAWTLGAAPGELFF. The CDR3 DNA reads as TGTGCCTGGACCTTAGGGGCCGCCCCCGGGGAGCTGTTTTTT.

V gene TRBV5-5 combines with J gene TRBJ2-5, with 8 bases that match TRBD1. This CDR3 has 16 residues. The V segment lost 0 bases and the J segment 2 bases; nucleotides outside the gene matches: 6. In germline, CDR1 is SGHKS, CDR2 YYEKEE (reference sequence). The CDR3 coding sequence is TGTGCCAGCAGCTTGGGTACCGGACAGGGACAAGAGACCCAGTACTTC. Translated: CASSLGTGQGQETQYF.

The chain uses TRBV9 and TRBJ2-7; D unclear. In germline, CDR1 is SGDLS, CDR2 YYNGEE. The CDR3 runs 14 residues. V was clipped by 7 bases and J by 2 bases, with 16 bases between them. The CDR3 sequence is CASCQGRRAYEQYF. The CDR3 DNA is TGTGCCAGCTGTCAAGGGCGGAGAGCCTACGAGCAGTACTTC.

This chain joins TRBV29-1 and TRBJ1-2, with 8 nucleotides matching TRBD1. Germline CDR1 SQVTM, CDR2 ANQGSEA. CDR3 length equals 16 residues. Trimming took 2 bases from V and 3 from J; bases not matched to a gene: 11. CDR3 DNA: TGCAGCGTTGAACCTACGGAATTGACAGGGGACTATGGCTACACCTTC. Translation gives CSVEPTELTGDYGYTF.

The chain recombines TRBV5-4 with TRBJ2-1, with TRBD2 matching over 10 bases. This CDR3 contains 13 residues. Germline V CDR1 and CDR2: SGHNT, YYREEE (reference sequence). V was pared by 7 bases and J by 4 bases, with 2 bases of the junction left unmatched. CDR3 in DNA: TGTGCCAGCGAACTAGCGGGGTACAATGAGCAGTTCTTC. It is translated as CASELAGYNEQFF.

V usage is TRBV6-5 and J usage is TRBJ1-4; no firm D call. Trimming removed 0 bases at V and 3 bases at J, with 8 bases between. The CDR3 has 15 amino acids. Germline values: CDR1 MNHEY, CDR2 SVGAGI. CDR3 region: CASSYSFIPNEKLFF. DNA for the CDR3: TGTGCCAGCAGTTACTCATTCATTCCTAATGAAAAACTGTTTTTT.

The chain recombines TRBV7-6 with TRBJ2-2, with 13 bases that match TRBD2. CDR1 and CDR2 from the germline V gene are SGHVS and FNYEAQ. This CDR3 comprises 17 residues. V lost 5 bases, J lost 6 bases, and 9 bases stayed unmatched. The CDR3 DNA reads TGTGCCAGCAGCACAACCGTCACTAGCGGGAGGGCCGGGGAGCTGTTTTTT. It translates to CASSTTVTSGRAGELFF. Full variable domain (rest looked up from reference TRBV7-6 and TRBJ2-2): GAGVSQSPRYKVTKRGQDVALRCDPISGHVSLYWYRQALGQGPEFLTYFNYEAQQDKSGLPNDRFSAERPEGSISTLTIQRTEQRDSAMYRCASSTTVTSGRAGELFFGEGSRLTVL.

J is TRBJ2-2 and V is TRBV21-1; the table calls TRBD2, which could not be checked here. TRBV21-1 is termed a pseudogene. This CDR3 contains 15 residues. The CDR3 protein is CASSPWLGGTGELFF. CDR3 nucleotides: TGTGCCAGCAGCCCTTGGTTGGGGGGCACCGGGGAGCTGTTTTTT.

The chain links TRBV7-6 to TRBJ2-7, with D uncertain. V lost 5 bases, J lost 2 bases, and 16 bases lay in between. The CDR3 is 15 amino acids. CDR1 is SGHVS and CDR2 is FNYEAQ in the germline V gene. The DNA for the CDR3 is TGTGCCAGCAGCCCCACCGGACGGGCGCCCTACGAGCAGTACTTC. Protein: CASSPTGRAPYEQYF.

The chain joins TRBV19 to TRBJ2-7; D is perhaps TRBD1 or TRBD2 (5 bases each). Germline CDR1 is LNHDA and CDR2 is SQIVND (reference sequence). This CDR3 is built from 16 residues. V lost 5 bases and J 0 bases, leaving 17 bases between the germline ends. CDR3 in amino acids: CASSVTGDASSYEQYF. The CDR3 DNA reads TGTGCCAGTAGTGTAACCGGGGACGCGAGCTCCTACGAGCAGTACTTC.

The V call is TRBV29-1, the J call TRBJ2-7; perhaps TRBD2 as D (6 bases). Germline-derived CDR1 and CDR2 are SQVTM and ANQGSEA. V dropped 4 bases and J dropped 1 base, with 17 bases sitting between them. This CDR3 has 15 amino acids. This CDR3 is CSVVPAGGRSYEQYF. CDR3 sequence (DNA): TGCAGCGTTGTCCCTGCCGGGGGTAGGTCCTACGAGCAGTACTTC.

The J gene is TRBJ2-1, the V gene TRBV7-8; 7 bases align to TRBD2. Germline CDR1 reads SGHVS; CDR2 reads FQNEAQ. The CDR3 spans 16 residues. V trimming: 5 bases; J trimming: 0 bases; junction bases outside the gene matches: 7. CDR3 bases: TGTGCCAGCAGCCAAAATAGCGGGTACTCCTACAATGAGCAGTTCTTC. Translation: CASSQNSGYSYNEQFF.

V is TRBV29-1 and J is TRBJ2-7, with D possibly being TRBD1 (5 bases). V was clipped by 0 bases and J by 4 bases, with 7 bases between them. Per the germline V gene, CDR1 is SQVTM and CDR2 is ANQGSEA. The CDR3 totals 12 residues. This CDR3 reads CSVEEGPYEQYF. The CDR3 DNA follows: TGCAGCGTTGAAGAGGGGCCGTACGAGCAGTACTTC.

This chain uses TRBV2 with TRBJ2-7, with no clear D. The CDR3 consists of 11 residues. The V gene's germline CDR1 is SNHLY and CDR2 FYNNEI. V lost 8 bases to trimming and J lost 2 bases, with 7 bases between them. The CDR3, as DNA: TGTGCCAGCCCTGGGCCCTACGAGCAGTACTTC. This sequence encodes CASPGPYEQYF.

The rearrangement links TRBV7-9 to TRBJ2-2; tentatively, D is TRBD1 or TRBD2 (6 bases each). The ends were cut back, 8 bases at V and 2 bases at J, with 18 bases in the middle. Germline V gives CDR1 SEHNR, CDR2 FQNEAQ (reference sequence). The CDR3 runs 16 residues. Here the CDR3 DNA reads TGTGCCAGCGGGGGGCTTTCTACACCTAACACCGGGGAGCTGTTTTTT. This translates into CASGGLSTPNTGELFF. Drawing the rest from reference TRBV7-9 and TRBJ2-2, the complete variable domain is DTGVSQNPRHKITKRGQNVTFRCDPISEHNRLYWYRQTLGQGPEFLTYFQNEAQLEKSRLLSDRFSAERPKGSFSTLEIQRTEQGDSAMYLCASGGLSTPNTGELFFGEGSRLTVL.

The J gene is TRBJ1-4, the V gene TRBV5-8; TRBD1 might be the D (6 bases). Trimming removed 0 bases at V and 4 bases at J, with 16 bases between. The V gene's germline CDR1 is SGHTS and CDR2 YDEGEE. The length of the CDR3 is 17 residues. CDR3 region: CASSLVGGPIHNEKLFF. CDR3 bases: TGTGCCAGCAGCTTGGTCGGGGGCCCTATCCATAATGAAAAACTGTTTTTT.

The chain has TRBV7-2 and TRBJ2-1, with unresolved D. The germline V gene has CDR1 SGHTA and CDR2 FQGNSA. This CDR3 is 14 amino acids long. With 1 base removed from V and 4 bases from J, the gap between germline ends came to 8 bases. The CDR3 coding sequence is TGTGCCAGCAGCTTAGTCGGTGAGTACAATGAGCAGTTCTTC. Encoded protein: CASSLVGEYNEQFF.

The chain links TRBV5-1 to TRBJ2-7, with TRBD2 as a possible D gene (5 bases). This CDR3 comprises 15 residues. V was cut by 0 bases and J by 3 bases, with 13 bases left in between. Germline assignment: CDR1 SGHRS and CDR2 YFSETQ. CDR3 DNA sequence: TGCGCCAGCAGCTTGGCAGCTGGGAGCGGCTACGAGCAGTACTTC. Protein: CASSLAAGSGYEQYF.

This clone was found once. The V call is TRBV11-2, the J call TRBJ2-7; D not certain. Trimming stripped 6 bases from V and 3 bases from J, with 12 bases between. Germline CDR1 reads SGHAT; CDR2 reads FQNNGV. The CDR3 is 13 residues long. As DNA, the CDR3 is TGTGCCAGCAGACGCCAGGTTTTCTACGAGCAGTACTTC. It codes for CASRRQVFYEQYF.

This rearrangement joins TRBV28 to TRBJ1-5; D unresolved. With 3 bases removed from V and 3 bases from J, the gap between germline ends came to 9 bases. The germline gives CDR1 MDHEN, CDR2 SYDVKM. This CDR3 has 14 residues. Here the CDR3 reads CASSFGSFNQPQHF. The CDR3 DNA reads TGTGCCAGCAGTTTTGGCAGTTTCAATCAGCCCCAGCATTTT.

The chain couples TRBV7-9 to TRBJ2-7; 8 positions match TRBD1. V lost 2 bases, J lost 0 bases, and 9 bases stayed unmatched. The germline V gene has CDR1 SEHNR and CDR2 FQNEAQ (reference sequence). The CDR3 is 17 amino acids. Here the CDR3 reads CASSLPSTGDSSYEQYF. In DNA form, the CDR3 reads TGTGCCAGCAGCTTACCCTCGACAGGGGACAGCTCCTACGAGCAGTACTTC. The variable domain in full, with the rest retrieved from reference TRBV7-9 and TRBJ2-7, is DTGVSQNPRHKITKRGQNVTFRCDPISEHNRLYWYRQTLGQGPEFLTYFQNEAQLEKSRLLSDRFSAERPKGSFSTLEIQRTEQGDSAMYLCASSLPSTGDSSYEQYFGPGTRLTVT.

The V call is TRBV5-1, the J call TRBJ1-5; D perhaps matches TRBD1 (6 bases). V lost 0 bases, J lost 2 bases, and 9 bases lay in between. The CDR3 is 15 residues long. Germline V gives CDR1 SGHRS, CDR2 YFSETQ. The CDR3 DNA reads TGCGCCAGCAGCTTGGAGGGGGTGGGCAATCAGCCCCAGCATTTT. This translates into CASSLEGVGNQPQHF.

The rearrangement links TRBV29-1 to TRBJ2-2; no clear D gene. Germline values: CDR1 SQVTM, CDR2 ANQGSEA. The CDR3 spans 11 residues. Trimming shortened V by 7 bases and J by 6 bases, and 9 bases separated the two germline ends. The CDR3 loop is CSAYTAGELFF. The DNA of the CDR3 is TGCAGCGCCTACACCGCCGGGGAGCTGTTTTTT.

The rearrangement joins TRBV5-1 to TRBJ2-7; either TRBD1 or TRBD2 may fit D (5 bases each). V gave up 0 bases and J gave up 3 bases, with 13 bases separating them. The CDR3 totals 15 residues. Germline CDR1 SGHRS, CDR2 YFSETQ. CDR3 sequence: CASSLGGGGNYEQYF. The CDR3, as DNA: TGCGCCAGCAGCTTGGGGGGCGGAGGCAACTACGAGCAGTACTTC.

CDR3 in amino acids: CASSRQYEQYF. The CDR3 DNA sequence: TGTGCCAGCAGCCGACAGTACGAGCAGTACTTC. The rearrangement uses TRBV7-9 and TRBJ2-7, with D maybe TRBD1 (5 bases). The CDR3 totals 11 residues. Germline CDR1 SEHNR, CDR2 FQNEAQ (reference sequence). The V gene lost 5 bases and the J gene lost 4 bases, with 6 bases spanning the gap.

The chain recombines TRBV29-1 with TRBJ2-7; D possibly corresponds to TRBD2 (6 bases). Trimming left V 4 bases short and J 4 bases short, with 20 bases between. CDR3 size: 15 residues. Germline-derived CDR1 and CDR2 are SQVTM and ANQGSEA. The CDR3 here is CSVVDGSDKGYEQYF. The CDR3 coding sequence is TGCAGCGTTGTTGACGGGAGCGACAAGGGGTACGAGCAGTACTTC.